Shown below are 8 T cell receptor beta chains from a single sample sequenced in a study of vaccination and CD4 T cells after COVID-19. The treatment here: approximately 10-day PBMC culture with coronavirus spike peptide pools or control peptides (ViraFEST assay). Their cognate antigens are unknown. Cultured CD4+ T cell DNA underwent sequencing with the Oncomine TCR Beta short-read assay. One entry per CDR3 protein, called by TCRdb with MiXCR from the PCR reads. The sample shows around 26,000 distinct CDR3 sequences, over 55% of them seen only once. This material consisted of CD4+ T cells from blood, cultured in vitro, taken after SARS-CoV-2 vaccination. All receptors come from a human donor who received a COVID-19 vaccine.

The V call is TRBV7-2, the J call TRBJ2-1; 11 bases map to TRBD2. The CDR3 is 12 amino acids. Germline loops: CDR1 SGHTA, CDR2 FQGNSA. V lost 6 bases, J lost 15 bases, and 7 bases stayed unmatched. The CDR3 DNA sequence: TGTGCCAGCAGTTACCTAGCGGGGGGCCCGTTCTTC. This translates into CASSYLAGGPFF.

The chain carries TRBV10-1 and TRBJ2-3; D may be TRBD1 (8 bases). Germline V gene data show CDR1 as WNHNN and CDR2 as SYGVQD (reference sequence). This CDR3 is 15 amino acids long. The germline V and J ends were trimmed by 0 bases and 3 bases, with 10 bases remaining between them. This CDR3 reads CASSESQGGTDTQYF. The CDR3 DNA reads as TGCGCCAGCAGTGAGTCACAGGGGGGGACAGATACGCAGTATTTT.

The V gene is TRBV20-1, the J gene TRBJ2-3; 7 nucleotides agree with TRBD2. Germline-derived CDR1 and CDR2 are DFQATT and SNEGSKA (reference sequence). The CDR3 has 16 residues. V lost 0 bases and J lost 4; bases outside the gene matches: 10. The CDR3: CSARDAGLAVSDTQYF. The CDR3, as DNA: TGCAGTGCTAGAGATGCAGGGCTAGCGGTATCAGATACGCAGTATTTT.

The chain employs TRBV25-1 and TRBJ1-6; D might be TRBD1 (5 bases). The V gene's germline CDR1 is MGHDK and CDR2 SYGVNS. V was trimmed by 5 bases and J by 8 bases, leaving 16 bases between them. The CDR3 extends over 15 amino acids. CDR3 sequence: CASSPTGAGYSPLHF. CDR3 sequence (DNA): TGTGCCAGCAGTCCCACCGGGGCCGGGTATTCACCCCTCCACTTT.

V and J are TRBV27 and TRBJ2-1; 8 bases are shared with TRBD1. Gene TRBJ2-7 matches the end of the DNA better, so the J call may be wrong. CDR3 length equals 14 residues. Germline V CDR1 and CDR2: MNHEY, SMNVEV (reference sequence). CDR3 coding DNA: TGTGCCAGCAGTTTAGGATCAGGGGGCCACGAGCAGTACTTC. It yields the protein CASSLGSGGHEQYF.

The gene calls are TRBV6-5 and TRBJ1-2; D remains unclear. CDR1 is MNHEY, CDR2 SVGAGI, per germline. The CDR3 is 11 amino acids. Deletions cut 4 bases from V and 8 bases from J, with 8 bases between. As DNA, the CDR3 is TGTGCCAGCAGTTCTAGGAGGGGCTACACCTTC. This gives the protein CASSSRRGYTF.

The chain recombines TRBV24-1 with TRBJ2-5, with a possible D match to TRBD1 (6 bases). CDR1 and CDR2 from the germline V gene are KGHDR and SFDVKD. CDR3 length: 14 amino acids. V lost 5 bases and J lost 5, with 14 bases in between. CDR3 in DNA: TGTGCCACCAGTGGGGGGCAAAAGATGGAGACCCAGTACTTC. It specifies CATSGGQKMETQYF.

The rearrangement uses TRBV6-1 and TRBJ1-2; no firm D call. This CDR3 is built from 13 residues. Trimming cost V 5 bases and J 4 bases, with 11 bases left between them. Germline CDR1 reads MNHNS; CDR2 reads SASEGT. CDR3 region: CASSTGRAYGYTF. The CDR3 DNA follows: TGTGCCAGCAGTACCGGGAGAGCCTATGGCTACACCTTC.